What follows are 26 T cell receptor beta chains derived from one specimen sequenced in a study of spatial heterogeneity in lung cancer. From the 5' RACE reads, TCRdb called clonotypes with MiXCR, one entry per CDR3 protein. The sample yields tens of thousands of distinct CDR3 sequences, 15% to 25% seen once. The time point is: sample taken at primary tumor resection. Whole RNA obtained from tumor, nontumor lung or frozen PBMC underwent sequencing without sorting. The sequences come from PBMCs, collected at surgery. These TCRs come from a male donor with early-stage non-small cell lung cancer.

This clonotype was detected ten times or more. The V and J genes are TRBV5-1 and TRBJ2-3; 7 bases fit TRBD1. The CDR3 is 13 residues long. The trim removed 6 bases at V and 6 bases at J, leaving 7 bases unmatched. Looked up from germline, CDR1 is SGHRS and CDR2 is YFSETQ. The CDR3 bases are TGCGCCAGCACGTTTGGGACAGCGGATACGCAGTATTTT. Translation: CASTFGTADTQYF.

The J gene is TRBJ2-1, the V gene TRBV29-1; D call uncertain. The germline V gene encodes CDR1 SQVTM and CDR2 ANQGSEA. This CDR3 region has 13 residues. Trimming took 3 bases from V and 2 from J, leaving 8 bases between them. The CDR3 DNA reads TGCAGCGTTGACCCCTCGCCCTACAATGAGCAGTTCTTC. Protein: CSVDPSPYNEQFF.

The chain has TRBV27 and TRBJ2-3; 7 nucleotides line up with TRBD1. Germline V gene data show CDR1 as MNHEY and CDR2 as SMNVEV (reference sequence). CDR3 length: 15 residues. Trimming took 5 bases from V and 0 from J; bases not matched to a gene: 5. CDR3 sequence reads: CASSPDRRSTDTQYF. CDR3 DNA sequence: TGTGCCAGCAGTCCGGACAGGAGAAGCACAGATACGCAGTATTTT.

This clonotype turned up a few times. The V gene is TRBV6-4, the J gene TRBJ2-7; tentatively, D is TRBD2 (6 bases). This CDR3 has 14 residues. The V end was cut by 5 bases, the J end by 0 bases, with 11 bases between. From germline, CDR1 is MRHNA and CDR2 SNTAGT. The CDR3 reads CASSLGDSSYEQYF. The CDR3 DNA is TGTGCCAGCAGTTTAGGGGACTCCTCCTACGAGCAGTACTTC.

A few counts support this clonotype. This chain connects TRBV19 to TRBJ2-5; 8 bases are a match to TRBD1. The CDR3 is 14 amino acids. J lost 1 base, V lost 9 bases, and 7 bases had no gene match. The germline CDR1 and CDR2 sequences are LNHDA and SQIVND (reference sequence). The CDR3 is CASGQGVGQETQYF. CDR3 DNA: TGTGCCAGCGGACAGGGTGTAGGCCAAGAGACCCAGTACTTC.

This clonotype was seen once. Compared with germline, one end of the junction differs, possibly owing to a read error. This chain connects TRBV19 to TRBJ2-4; D is possibly TRBD2 (5 bases). The germline gives CDR1 LNHDA, CDR2 SQIVND (reference sequence). The CDR3 extends over 17 amino acids. The CDR3 DNA sequence: TGTGTCAGTAGCCCCGCCGGACTCCCAACGGCCAAAAACATTCAGTACTTC. Protein product: CVSSPAGLPTAKNIQYF.

The chain is built from TRBV12-3 or TRBV12-4 and TRBJ1-4, with 8 bases identical to TRBD1. J lost 8 bases, V lost 4 bases, and 6 bases had no gene match. The CDR3 is 14 amino acids. CDR3 DNA: TGTGCCAGCAGTTCCGGGACAGGAGGAGAAAAACTGTTTTTT. Translating gives CASSSGTGGEKLFF.

The rearrangement links TRBV5-4 to TRBJ2-2, with D possibly being TRBD1 (5 bases). This CDR3 spans 15 amino acids. Germline V lookup: CDR1 SGHNT, CDR2 YYREEE (reference sequence). Trimming stripped 4 bases from V and 4 bases from J, with 14 bases between. DNA of the CDR3: TGTGCCAGCAGCGGGGCAGGGATGATCACCGGGGAGCTGTTTTTT. This translates into CASSGAGMITGELFF. The variable domain in full, with the rest retrieved from reference TRBV5-4 and TRBJ2-2, is ETGVTQSPTHLIKTRGQQVTLRCSSQSGHNTVSWYQQALGQGPQFIFQYYREEENGRGNFPPRFSGLQFPNYSSELNVNALELDDSALYLCASSGAGMITGELFFGEGSRLTVL.

This clonotype was recorded a few times. The genes are TRBV16 and TRBJ2-5; D is undetermined. Trimming pared 8 bases from V and 4 bases from J, leaving 8 bases between. Germline loops: CDR1 KGHSY, CDR2 FQNENV. The CDR3 is 11 residues long. Here the CDR3 DNA reads TGTGCCAGCCAAAGCAGAGAGACCCAGTACTTC. The encoded protein is CASQSRETQYF.

This clonotype came up a few times. V usage is TRBV20-1 and J usage is TRBJ2-3, with 7 nucleotides matching TRBD2. With 6 bases clipped from V and 1 base from J, the junction kept 13 bases outside the gene matches. This CDR3 is 16 amino acids long. Germline V gene data show CDR1 as DFQATT and CDR2 as SNEGSKA (reference sequence). For the CDR3, the DNA is TGCAGTGCGTCATTGGTTCTGCTAGCGGGCACAGATACGCAGTATTTT. The encoded protein is CSASLVLLAGTDTQYF.

The sample holds a few counts of this clonotype. The chain employs TRBV30 and TRBJ2-1; TRBD2 agrees at 7 bases. In germline, CDR1 is GTSNPN, CDR2 SVGIG (reference sequence). Trimming at V came to 3 bases and at J to 12 bases, leaving 5 bases not matched to a gene. The CDR3 has 11 amino acids. This CDR3 reads CAWRASSGQFF. In DNA form, the CDR3 reads TGTGCCTGGAGAGCCTCTAGCGGGCAGTTCTTC. Full variable domain (outside the CDR3, taken from reference TRBV30 and TRBJ2-1): SQTIHQWPATLVQPVGSPLSLECTVEGTSNPNLYWYRQAAGRGLQLLFYSVGIGQISSEVPQNLSASRPQDRQFILSSKKLLLSDSGFYLCAWRASSGQFFGPGTRLTVL.

The sample holds a few counts of this clonotype. The chain carries TRBV5-4 and TRBJ2-1; 8 nucleotides line up with TRBD2. CDR3 size: 15 residues. CDR1 and CDR2 (germline): SGHNT, YYREEE (reference sequence). The trim removed 7 bases at V and 0 bases at J, leaving 6 bases unmatched. This chain's CDR3 is CASAPGGSSYNEQFF. CDR3 coding DNA: TGTGCCAGCGCCCCGGGGGGGAGCTCCTACAATGAGCAGTTCTTC.

The gene calls are TRBV27 and TRBJ1-2, with D possibly matching TRBD1 (5 bases). The CDR3 has 14 residues. V lost 5 bases and J 8 bases, leaving 18 bases between the germline ends. Germline V gene lookup returns CDR1 MNHEY and CDR2 SMNVEV (reference sequence). In nucleotides, the CDR3 is TGTGCCAGCAGTCCACGCGCAGGGTTGAGGGGCTACACCTTC. Protein product: CASSPRAGLRGYTF.

This clonotype was recorded many times. This chain links TRBV12-3 or TRBV12-4 with TRBJ2-1, with D hard to call. This CDR3 comprises 11 residues. V lost 5 bases to trimming and J lost 10 bases, with 9 bases between them. CDR3 coding DNA: TGTGCCAGCAGTCTACAAAAAGAGCAGTTCTTC. This codes for CASSLQKEQFF.

This clonotype turned up a few times. The chain employs TRBV29-1 and TRBJ2-7; D may be TRBD1 or TRBD2 (5 bases each). The CDR3 extends over 12 amino acids. Deletions cut 4 bases from V and 9 bases from J, with 16 bases between. CDR1 SQVTM and CDR2 ANQGSEA come from the germline V gene. The DNA of the CDR3 is TGCAGCGTTGCTGGGACGGCCTACCTGCAGTACTTC. It specifies CSVAGTAYLQYF.

The chain carries TRBV27 and TRBJ1-2; D is unresolved. With 5 bases removed from V and 2 bases from J, the gap between germline ends came to 9 bases. The germline V gene encodes CDR1 MNHEY and CDR2 SMNVEV (reference sequence). CDR3 length: 13 amino acids. CDR3 loop: CASSLGRNYGYTF. The CDR3 coding sequence is TGTGCCAGCAGTCTAGGGCGGAACTATGGCTACACCTTC.

This clonotype was seen a few times. CDR3: CASSLGQGQETQYF. In nucleotides, the CDR3 is TGTGCCAGCAGCCTAGGACAGGGCCAAGAGACCCAGTACTTC. The rearrangement joins TRBV9 to TRBJ2-5, with 8 bases lining up with TRBD1. This CDR3 has 14 residues. The V gene end was trimmed by 4 bases and the J gene end by 1 base; junction bases not matched to a gene: 3. In germline, CDR1 is SGDLS, CDR2 YYNGEE.

The chain couples TRBV2 to TRBJ2-5; 7 bases map to TRBD2. The CDR3 spans 14 residues. Trimming took 6 bases from V and 4 from J; bases not matched to a gene: 8. CDR1 is SNHLY, CDR2 FYNNEI, per germline. Here the CDR3 reads CASSIKRDGETQYF. CDR3 DNA sequence: TGTGCCAGCAGCATAAAGCGGGATGGAGAGACCCAGTACTTC.

Ten or more counts support this clonotype. V gene TRBV24-1 combines with J gene TRBJ2-3; TRBD1 matches at 9 bases. The germline V gene encodes CDR1 KGHDR and CDR2 SFDVKD. Trimming removed 2 bases from V and 2 bases from J; junction bases left unmatched: 10. The CDR3 runs to 18 residues. In DNA form, the CDR3 reads TGTGCCACCAGTGATTCCCAAGTCACAGGGGGCGTCACAGATACGCAGTATTTT. Translation gives CATSDSQVTGGVTDTQYF.

Ten or more counts support this clonotype. The rearrangement uses TRBV18 and TRBJ1-2, with no clear D. The CDR3 runs to 15 residues. Trimming left V 0 bases short and J 3 bases short, with 11 bases between. Germline V gene data show CDR1 as KGHSH and CDR2 as LQKENI. The CDR3 coding sequence is TGTGCCAGCTCACCACCGGGAGGTGGGCACTATGGCTACACCTTC. This gives the protein CASSPPGGGHYGYTF.

This clonotype was counted a few times. This rearrangement joins TRBV12-3 or TRBV12-4 to TRBJ1-5; D remains unclear. V was cut by 2 bases and J by 1 base, with 12 bases left in between. This CDR3 contains 16 residues. This chain's CDR3 is CASSLLAGGSNQPQHF. The CDR3 DNA sequence: TGTGCCAGCAGTTTATTAGCCGGAGGGAGCAATCAGCCCCAGCATTTT.

Only a few counts were recorded for this clonotype. The J gene is TRBJ1-1, the V gene TRBV28, with 7 bases matching TRBD1. Germline lookup yields CDR1 MDHEN and CDR2 SYDVKM. J gave up 6 bases and V 6 bases, and 13 bases lay outside the gene matches. The CDR3 is 15 residues long. The CDR3 DNA reads as TGTGCCAGCAGAGTTAACCCGGGACAGCCCTCTGAAGCTTTCTTT. Its protein is CASRVNPGQPSEAFF.

The chain is built from TRBV28 and TRBJ1-5; maybe TRBD1 (6 bases). The V gene lost 8 bases and the J gene lost 4 bases, with 12 bases spanning the gap. This CDR3 contains 13 residues. In germline, CDR1 is MDHEN, CDR2 SYDVKM. CDR3 protein: CASGLQGNQPQHF. CDR3 bases: TGTGCCAGCGGTCTTCAGGGGAATCAGCCCCAGCATTTT. Looking up the rest from reference TRBV28 and TRBJ1-5 gives the full variable domain: DVKVTQSSRYLVKRTGEKVFLECVQDMDHENMFWYRQDPGLGLRLIYFSYDVKMKEKGDIPEGYSVSREKKERFSLILESASTNQTSMYLCASGLQGNQPQHFGDGTRLSIL.

This clonotype came up many times. This chain's CDR3 is CSASLTGSRPGELFF. CDR3 in DNA: TGCAGTGCTAGCCTGACAGGGTCAAGGCCCGGGGAGCTGTTTTTT. The rearrangement uses TRBV20-1 and TRBJ2-2; 7 bases align to TRBD1. Germline assignment: CDR1 DFQATT and CDR2 SNEGSKA (reference sequence). The trim removed 3 bases at V and 6 bases at J, leaving 10 bases unmatched. The CDR3 is made up of 15 amino acids.

The V and J genes are TRBV24-1 and TRBJ1-5; TRBD1 matches 7 bases. V dropped 1 base and J dropped 0; count of bases not matched to a gene: 2. Germline lookup yields CDR1 KGHDR and CDR2 SFDVKD. The CDR3 covers 16 residues. CDR3 amino acids: CATSDFDRDSNQPQHF. The CDR3 DNA reads TGTGCCACCAGTGATTTTGACAGGGATAGCAATCAGCCCCAGCATTTT.

The CDR3 region is CASSANRARTEAFF. The CDR3 DNA sequence: TGTGCCAGCAGCGCGAACAGGGCCAGGACTGAAGCTTTCTTT. V and J are TRBV9 and TRBJ1-1, with D possibly matching TRBD1 (6 bases). V was pared by 3 bases and J by 5 bases, with 14 bases between. CDR3 length: 14 amino acids. The V gene's germline CDR1 is SGDLS and CDR2 YYNGEE. Using reference TRBV9 and TRBJ1-1 for the parts outside the CDR3, the full variable domain is DSGVTQTPKHLITATGQRVTLRCSPRSGDLSVYWYQQSLDQGLQFLIQYYNGEERAKGNILERFSAQQFPDLHSELNLSSLELGDSALYFCASSANRARTEAFFGQGTRLTVV.